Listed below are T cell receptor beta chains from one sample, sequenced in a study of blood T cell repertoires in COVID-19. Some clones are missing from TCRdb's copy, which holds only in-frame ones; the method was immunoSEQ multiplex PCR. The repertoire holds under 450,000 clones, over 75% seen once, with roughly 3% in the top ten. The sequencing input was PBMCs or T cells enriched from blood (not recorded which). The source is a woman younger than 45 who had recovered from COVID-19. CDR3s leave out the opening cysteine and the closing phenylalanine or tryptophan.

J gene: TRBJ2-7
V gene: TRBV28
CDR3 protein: ASSLSLTYEQY

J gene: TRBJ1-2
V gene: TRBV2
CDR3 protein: ASSVTGGADGYT

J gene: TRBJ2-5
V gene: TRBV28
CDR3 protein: ASSESGTQTQY

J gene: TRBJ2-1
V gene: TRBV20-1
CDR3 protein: SASHRGNEQF

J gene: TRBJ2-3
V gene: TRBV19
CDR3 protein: ASRGLMITDTQY

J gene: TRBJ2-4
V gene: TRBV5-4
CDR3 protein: ASSDPQGAKNIQY

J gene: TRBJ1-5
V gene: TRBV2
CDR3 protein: ASSARGRNQPQH

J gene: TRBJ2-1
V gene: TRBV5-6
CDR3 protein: ASSSRGGLRVGDEQF

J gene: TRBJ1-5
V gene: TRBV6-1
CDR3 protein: ASSEFSDSRQWPQH

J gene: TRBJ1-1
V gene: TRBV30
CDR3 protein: AWSVRVEAF

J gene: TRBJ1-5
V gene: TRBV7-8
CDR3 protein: ASSLARNQPQH

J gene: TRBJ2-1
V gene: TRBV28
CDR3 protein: ASSPLAGVYNEQF

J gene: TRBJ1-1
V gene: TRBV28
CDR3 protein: ASSLTGTGNTEAF

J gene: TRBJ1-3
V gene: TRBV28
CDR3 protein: ASREGLDYTIY

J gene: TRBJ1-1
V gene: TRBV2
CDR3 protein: ASSRTGGNTEAF

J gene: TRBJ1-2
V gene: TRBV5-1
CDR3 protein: ASSLDRGSYGYT

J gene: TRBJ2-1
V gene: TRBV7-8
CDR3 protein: ASSLGSGRYNEQF

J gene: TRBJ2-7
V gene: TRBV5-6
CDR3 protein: ASSLVAGGNEQY

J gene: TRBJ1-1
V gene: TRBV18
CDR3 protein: ASSPPRKGVTEAF

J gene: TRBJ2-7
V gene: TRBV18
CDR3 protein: ASSPPTARGREQY

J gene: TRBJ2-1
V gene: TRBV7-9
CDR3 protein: ASSLGVGTVNEQF

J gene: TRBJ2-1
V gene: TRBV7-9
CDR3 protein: ASSLGVQGIDEQF

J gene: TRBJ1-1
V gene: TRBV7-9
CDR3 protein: ASSQNRGTEAF

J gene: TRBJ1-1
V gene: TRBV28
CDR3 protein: ASGTGSAFSEAF

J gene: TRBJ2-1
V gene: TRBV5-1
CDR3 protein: ASSLGGWSSYNEQF

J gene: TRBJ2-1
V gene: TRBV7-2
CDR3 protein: ASSFVGGGAYNEQF

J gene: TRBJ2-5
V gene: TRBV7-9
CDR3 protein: ASSKGQGHYPETQY

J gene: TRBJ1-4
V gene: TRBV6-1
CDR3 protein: ASSPQGEEKLF

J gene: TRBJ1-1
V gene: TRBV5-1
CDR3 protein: ASSAGQSTGEAF

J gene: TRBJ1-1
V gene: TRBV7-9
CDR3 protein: ASSSQGTQVTEAF

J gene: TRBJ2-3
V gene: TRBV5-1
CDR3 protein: ASSLAPTGSVFGTDTQY

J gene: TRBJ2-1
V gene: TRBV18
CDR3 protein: ASSPGQGANEQF

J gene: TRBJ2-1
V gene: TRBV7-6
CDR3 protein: ASSFQPSGRGSSYNEQF

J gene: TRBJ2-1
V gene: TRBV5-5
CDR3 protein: ASILQGGNEQF

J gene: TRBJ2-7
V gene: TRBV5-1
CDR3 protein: ASSPTGYEQY

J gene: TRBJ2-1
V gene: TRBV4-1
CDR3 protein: ASSQAFWERTYNEQF

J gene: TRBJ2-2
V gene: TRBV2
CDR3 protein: ASSVSGRATGELF

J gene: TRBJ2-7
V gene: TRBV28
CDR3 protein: ASSSTWTGSHYEQY

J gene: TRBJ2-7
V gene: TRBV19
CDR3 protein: ASSIGTVYEQY

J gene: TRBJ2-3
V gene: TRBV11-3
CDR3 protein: ASSFAPADTQY

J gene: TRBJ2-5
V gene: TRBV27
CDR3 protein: ASSFSGWEETQY

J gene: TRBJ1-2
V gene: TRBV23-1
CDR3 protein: ASSPDGRGRFGYT

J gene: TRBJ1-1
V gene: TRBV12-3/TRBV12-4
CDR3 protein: ASSFAGYTEAF

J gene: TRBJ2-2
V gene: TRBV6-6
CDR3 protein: ASSYETAGTGELF

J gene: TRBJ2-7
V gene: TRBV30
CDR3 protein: AWKKRTSGIFSYEQY

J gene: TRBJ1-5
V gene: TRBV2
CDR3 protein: ASSEQVTNQPQH

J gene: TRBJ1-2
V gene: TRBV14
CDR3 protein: ASSRDRGGGYT

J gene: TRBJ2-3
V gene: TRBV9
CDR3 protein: ASSVEDISTDTQY